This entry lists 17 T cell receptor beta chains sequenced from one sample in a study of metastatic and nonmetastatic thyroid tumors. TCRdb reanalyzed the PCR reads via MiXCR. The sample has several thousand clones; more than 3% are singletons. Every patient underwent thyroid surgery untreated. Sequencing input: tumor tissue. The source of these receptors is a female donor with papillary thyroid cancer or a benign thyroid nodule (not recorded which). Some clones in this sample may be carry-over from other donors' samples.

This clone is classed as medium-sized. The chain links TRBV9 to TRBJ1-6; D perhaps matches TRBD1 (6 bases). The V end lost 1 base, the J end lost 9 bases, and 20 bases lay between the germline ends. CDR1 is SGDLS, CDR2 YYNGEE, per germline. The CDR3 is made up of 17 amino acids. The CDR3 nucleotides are TGTGCCAGCAGCGTATTGGACAGACCCTCGAAGGGTTCACCCCTCCACTTT. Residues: CASSVLDRPSKGSPLHF.

The CDR3 nucleotides read TGCAGTGCTAGCGGACTAGCCTCCTACAATGAGCAGTTCTTC. This codes for CSASGLASYNEQFF. The rearrangement links TRBV20-1 to TRBJ2-1, with 8 positions matching TRBD2. CDR1 is DFQATT and CDR2 is SNEGSKA in the germline V gene (reference sequence). The length of the CDR3 is 14 residues. With 3 bases clipped from V and 0 bases from J, the junction kept 1 base outside the gene matches.

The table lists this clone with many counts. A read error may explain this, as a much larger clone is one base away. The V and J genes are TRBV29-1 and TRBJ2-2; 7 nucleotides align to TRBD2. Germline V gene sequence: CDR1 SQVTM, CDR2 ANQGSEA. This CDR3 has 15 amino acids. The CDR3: CSVVSGVSNTRELFF. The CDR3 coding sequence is TGCAGCGTTGTGAGCGGGGTATCGAACACCAGGGAGCTGTTTTTT.

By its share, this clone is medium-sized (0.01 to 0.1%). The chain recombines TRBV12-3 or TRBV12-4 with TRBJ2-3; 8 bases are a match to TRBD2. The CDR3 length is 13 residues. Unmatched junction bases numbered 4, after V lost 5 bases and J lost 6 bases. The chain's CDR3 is CASSEAGVDTQYF. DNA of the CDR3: TGTGCCAGCAGTGAAGCGGGAGTGGATACGCAGTATTTT.

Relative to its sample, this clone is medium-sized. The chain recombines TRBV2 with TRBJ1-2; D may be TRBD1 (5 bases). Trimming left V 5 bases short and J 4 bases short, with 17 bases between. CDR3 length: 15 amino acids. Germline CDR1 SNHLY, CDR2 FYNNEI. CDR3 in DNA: TGTGCCAGCAGTCCCGAGACAGACATTATCTATGGCTACACCTTC. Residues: CASSPETDIIYGYTF.

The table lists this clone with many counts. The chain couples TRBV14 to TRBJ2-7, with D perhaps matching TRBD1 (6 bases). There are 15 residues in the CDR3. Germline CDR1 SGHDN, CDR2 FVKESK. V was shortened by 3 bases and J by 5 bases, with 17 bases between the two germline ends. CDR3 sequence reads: CASSQTQGYRDEQYF. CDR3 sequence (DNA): TGTGCCAGCAGCCAGACACAGGGATATCGGGACGAGCAGTACTTC.

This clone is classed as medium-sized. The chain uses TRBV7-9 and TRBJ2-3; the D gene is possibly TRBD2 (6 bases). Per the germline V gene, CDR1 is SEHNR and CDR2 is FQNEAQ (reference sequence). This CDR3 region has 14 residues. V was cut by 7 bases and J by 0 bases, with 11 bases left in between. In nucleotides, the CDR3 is TGTGCCAGCATGGGGGGAATTAGCACAGATACGCAGTATTTT. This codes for CASMGGISTDTQYF.

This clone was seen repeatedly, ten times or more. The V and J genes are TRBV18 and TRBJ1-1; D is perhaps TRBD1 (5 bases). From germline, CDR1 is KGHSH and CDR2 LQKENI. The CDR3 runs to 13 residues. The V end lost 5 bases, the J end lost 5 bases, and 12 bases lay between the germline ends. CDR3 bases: TGTGCCAGCTCATCAGGGACGAGGACTGAAGCTTTCTTT. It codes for CASSSGTRTEAFF.

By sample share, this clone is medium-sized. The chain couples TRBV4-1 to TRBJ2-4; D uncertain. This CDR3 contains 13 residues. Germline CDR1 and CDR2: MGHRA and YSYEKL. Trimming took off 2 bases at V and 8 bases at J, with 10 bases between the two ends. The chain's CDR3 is CASSQQTRDIQYF. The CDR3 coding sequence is TGCGCCAGCAGCCAACAGACAAGAGACATTCAGTACTTC.

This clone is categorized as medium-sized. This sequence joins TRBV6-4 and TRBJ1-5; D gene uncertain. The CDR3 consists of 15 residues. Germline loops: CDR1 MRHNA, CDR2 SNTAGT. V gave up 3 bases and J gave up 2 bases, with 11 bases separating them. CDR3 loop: CASSETRGGNQPQHF. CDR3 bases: TGTGCCAGCAGTGAGACTCGGGGTGGCAATCAGCCCCAGCATTTT.

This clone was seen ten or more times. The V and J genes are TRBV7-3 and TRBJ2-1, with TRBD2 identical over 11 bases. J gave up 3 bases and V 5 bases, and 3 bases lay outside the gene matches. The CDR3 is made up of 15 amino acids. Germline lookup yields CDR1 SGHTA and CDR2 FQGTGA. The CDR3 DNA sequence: TGTGCCAGCAGCGCCGGGACTAGCGGCTACAATGAGCAGTTCTTC. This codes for CASSAGTSGYNEQFF.

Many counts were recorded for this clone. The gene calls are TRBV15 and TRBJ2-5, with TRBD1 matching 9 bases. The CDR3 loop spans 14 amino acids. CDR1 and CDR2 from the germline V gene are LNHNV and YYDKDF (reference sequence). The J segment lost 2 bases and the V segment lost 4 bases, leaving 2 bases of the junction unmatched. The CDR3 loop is CATSKDRGQETQYF. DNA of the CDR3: TGTGCCACCAGCAAAGACAGGGGGCAAGAGACCCAGTACTTC.

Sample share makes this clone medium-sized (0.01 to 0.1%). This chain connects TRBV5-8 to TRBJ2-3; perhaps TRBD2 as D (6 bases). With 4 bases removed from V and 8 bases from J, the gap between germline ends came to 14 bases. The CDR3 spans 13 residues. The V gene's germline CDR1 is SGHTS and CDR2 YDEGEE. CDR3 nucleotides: TGTGCCAGCAGCGCTGGGCCCGGGGGTACGCAGTATTTT. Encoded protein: CASSAGPGGTQYF.

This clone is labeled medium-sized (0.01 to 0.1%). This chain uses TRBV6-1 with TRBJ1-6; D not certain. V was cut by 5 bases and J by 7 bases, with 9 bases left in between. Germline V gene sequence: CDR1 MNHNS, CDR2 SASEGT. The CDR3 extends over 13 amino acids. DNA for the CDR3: TGTGCCAGCAGTCTAAGTGGGAATTCACCCCTCCACTTT. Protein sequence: CASSLSGNSPLHF.

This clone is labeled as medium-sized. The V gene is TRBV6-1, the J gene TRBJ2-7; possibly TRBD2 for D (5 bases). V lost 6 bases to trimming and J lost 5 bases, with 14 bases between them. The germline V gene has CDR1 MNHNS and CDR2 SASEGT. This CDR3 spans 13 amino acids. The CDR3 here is CASRRINGDEQYF. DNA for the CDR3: TGTGCCAGCAGGAGGATAAACGGGGACGAGCAGTACTTC.

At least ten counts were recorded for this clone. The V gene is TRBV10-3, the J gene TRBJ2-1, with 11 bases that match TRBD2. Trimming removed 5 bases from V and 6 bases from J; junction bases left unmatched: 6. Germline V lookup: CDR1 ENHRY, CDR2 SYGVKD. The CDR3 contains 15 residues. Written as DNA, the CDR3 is TGTGCCATCAGTTTCACTAGCGGGAGAGGCAATGAGCAGTTCTTC. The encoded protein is CAISFTSGRGNEQFF.

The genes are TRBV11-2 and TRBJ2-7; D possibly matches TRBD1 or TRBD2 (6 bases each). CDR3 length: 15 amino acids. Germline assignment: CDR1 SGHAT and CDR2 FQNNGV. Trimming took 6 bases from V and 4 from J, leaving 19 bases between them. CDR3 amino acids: CASSTGGAGGYEQYF. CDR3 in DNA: TGTGCCAGCAGTACCGGGGGCGCGGGTGGGTACGAGCAGTACTTC.